These T cell receptor beta chains were read from a single sample in a study of immune cell composition in non-small cell lung cancer. The method was immunoSEQ multiplex PCR; TCRdb's version includes in-frame clones alone and lacks a portion of them. The sample lists about 6,000 clones, 60% to 75% seen once, with under 6% in the top ten. Sequencing was done on a sample of non-adjacent lung tissue. Receptors were obtained from a human donor with non-small cell lung cancer. Both conserved end residues are part of each CDR3. Fields, in order: clone size, D gene, J gene, V gene, CDR3 length, CDR3 protein, CDR3 DNA. The D gene is left open where the match is weak. Part of the rows lack a size; the others show once, few, many or a class for expanded clones.

- | - | TRBJ2-7 | TRBV7-2 | 13 | CASSSGPRVGQYF | TGTGCCAGCAGCTCCGGACCGAGGGTCGGGCAGTACTTC
- | - | TRBJ1-3 | TRBV7-3 | 16 | CASSLQAPGSGNTIYF | TGTGCCAGCAGCCTACAGGCTCCCGGCTCTGGAAACACCATATATTTT
- | - | TRBJ2-5 | TRBV30 | 11 | CAWSVLETQYF | TGTGCCTGGAGTGTACTGGAGACCCAGTACTTC
- | - | TRBJ2-3 | TRBV2 | 14 | CASSVTGGTDTQYF | TGTGCCAGCAGTGTCACCGGGGGCACAGATACGCAGTATTTT
- | TRBD1 | TRBJ1-1 | TRBV18 | 15 | CASSRNRGGNTEAFF | TGTGCCAGCTCACGCAACAGGGGGGGAAACACTGAAGCTTTCTTT
once | - | TRBJ1-1 | TRBV11-2 | 14 | CASSPRGGYTEAFF | TGTGCCAGCAGCCCCCGGGGGGGGTATACTGAAGCTTTCTTT
- | - | TRBJ2-5 | TRBV11-1 | 19 | CASSLVGAKADLYQETQYF | TGTGCCAGCAGCTTAGTAGGGGCTAAGGCGGATTTGTACCAAGAGACCCAGTACTTC
- | - | TRBJ1-1 | TRBV4-1 | 15 | CASSQGTDMNTEAFF | TGCGCCAGCAGCCAAGGAACAGATATGAACACTGAAGCTTTCTTT
- | - | TRBJ2-7 | TRBV19 | 15 | CASSMSPDSRYEQYF | TGTGCCAGTAGTATGTCTCCGGACAGTCGCTACGAGCAGTACTTC
- | - | TRBJ2-1 | TRBV18 | 16 | CASSPRRGGAYNEQFF | TGTGCCAGCTCACCACGCCGTGGGGGGGCGTACAATGAGCAGTTCTTC
few | - | TRBJ2-7 | TRBV10-3 | 12 | CAIRGLSYEQYF | TGTGCCATCAGGGGCCTCTCCTACGAGCAGTACTTC
- | - | TRBJ1-2 | TRBV19 | 16 | CASSPNNRGRSYGYTF | TGTGCCAGTAGCCCCAATAATCGGGGTCGGAGCTATGGCTACACCTTC
few | TRBD2 | TRBJ2-7 | TRBV2 | 13 | CASSEALRLAVDF | TGTGCCAGCAGTGAAGCGCTTCGGCTAGCGGTGGACTTC
- | - | TRBJ1-2 | TRBV6-1 | 15 | CASSESLRGNYGYTF | TGTGCCAGCAGTGAATCGTTGCGGGGAAACTATGGCTACACCTTC
- | TRBD2 | TRBJ2-1 | TRBV27 | 17 | CASSLSVSGGAGNEQFF | TGTGCCAGCAGTTTATCGGTTAGCGGGGGGGCTGGGAATGAGCAGTTCTTC
- | - | TRBJ2-7 | TRBV4-1 | 15 | CASSQDFGGTYEQYF | TGCGCCAGCAGCCAAGATTTCGGAGGAACATACGAGCAGTACTTC
once | TRBD2 | TRBJ2-1 | TRBV7-9 | 15 | CASSLEGGPWNEQFF | TGTGCCAGCAGCTTAGAGGGAGGGCCTTGGAATGAGCAGTTCTTC
- | - | TRBJ1-4 | TRBV7-6 | 15 | CASSLADGITEKLFF | TGTGCCAGCAGCTTAGCGGACGGGATCACTGAAAAACTGTTTTTT
once | - | TRBJ2-3 | TRBV28 | 14 | CASRPHSSTDTQYF | TGTGCCAGCAGGCCGCACAGTAGCACAGATACGCAGTATTTT
once | TRBD1 | TRBJ1-2 | TRBV11-1 | 14 | CASSFDRGRDGYTF | TGTGCCAGCAGCTTCGACAGGGGAAGGGATGGCTACACCTTC
- | - | TRBJ2-5 | TRBV5-1 | 13 | CASSLSGQETQYF | TGCGCCAGCAGCTTGTCAGGGCAAGAGACCCAGTACTTC
- | TRBD2 | TRBJ2-7 | TRBV7-2 | 15 | CASSSTSGRDYEQYF | TGTGCCAGCAGCTCTACTAGCGGGAGGGACTACGAGCAGTACTTC
- | - | TRBJ1-6 | TRBV19 | 16 | CASSRGGSSYNSPLHF | TGTGCCAGTAGTAGGGGCGGCAGCTCCTATAATTCACCCCTCCACTTT
- | - | TRBJ1-6 | TRBV18 | 15 | CASSPSGGTNSPLHF | TGTGCCAGCTCACCCTCGGGGGGGACCAATTCACCCCTCCACTTT
medium-sized | TRBD2 | TRBJ2-7 | TRBV27 | 14 | CASSYRTSGYEQYF | TGTGCCAGCAGTTATAGGACTAGCGGGTACGAGCAGTACTTC
few | - | TRBJ1-5 | TRBV19 | 13 | CASSIQGAQPQHF | TGTGCCAGTAGTATTCAGGGCGCACAGCCCCAGCATTTT
- | - | TRBJ1-5 | TRBV7-2 | 15 | CASSLISTTNQPQHF | TGTGCCAGCAGCTTAATATCGACTACCAATCAGCCCCAGCATTTT
- | - | TRBJ2-5 | TRBV12-2 | 16 | CASRFLLGGTQETQYF | TGTGCAAGTCGCTTCCTTCTCGGGGGTACACAAGAGACCCAGTACTTC
- | - | TRBJ2-7 | TRBV10-2 | 14 | CASSRGYLSYEQYF | TGCGCCAGCTCCAGGGGATACCTCTCCTACGAGCAGTACTTC
- | TRBD1 | TRBJ2-1 | TRBV9 | 18 | CASSVGRTGRQKDNEQFF | TGTGCCAGCAGCGTAGGACGGACAGGGCGTCAAAAGGACAATGAGCAGTTCTTC
few | TRBD1 | TRBJ2-7 | TRBV19 | 14 | CASRRGQGNYEQYF | TGTGCCAGTAGGAGGGGGCAGGGGAACTACGAGCAGTACTTC
once | - | TRBJ1-4 | TRBV18 | 13 | CASSRGTNEKLFF | TGTGCCAGCTCACGTGGGACAAATGAAAAACTGTTTTTT
- | - | TRBJ2-7 | TRBV6-6 | 12 | CATSPGDYEQYF | TGTGCCACCTCGCCCGGTGACTACGAGCAGTACTTC
few | - | TRBJ1-5 | TRBV5-1 | 14 | CASSVSEVPKPQHF | TGCGCCAGCAGCGTGAGTGAGGTACCAAAGCCCCAGCATTTT
- | - | TRBJ1-1 | TRBV28 | 14 | CASSLLGHRTEAFF | TGTGCCAGCAGTTTACTGGGCCACCGGACTGAAGCTTTCTTT
- | - | TRBJ2-7 | TRBV21-1 | 14 | CASSRGRDCYEQYF | TGTGCCAGCAGCAGGGGAAGGGACTGCTACGAGCAGTACTTC
- | - | TRBJ1-1 | TRBV7-3 | 13 | CASSSDRNTEAFF | TGTGCCAGCAGCTCGGACAGGAACACTGAAGCTTTCTTT
- | TRBD2 | TRBJ2-3 | TRBV19 | 16 | CASRPGQAGGTDTQYF | TGTGCCAGCCGCCCAGGACAGGCGGGGGGGACAGATACGCAGTATTTT
- | TRBD2 | TRBJ2-1 | TRBV10-3 | 14 | CAIGPGGPYNEQFF | TGTGCCATTGGACCGGGAGGCCCCTACAATGAGCAGTTCTTC
once | - | TRBJ2-7 | TRBV2 | 12 | CASRVGQGEQYF | TGTGCCAGCAGAGTTGGACAAGGCGAGCAGTACTTC
- | - | TRBJ2-5 | TRBV7-6 | 14 | CASSLGGNQETQYF | TGTGCCAGCAGCTTAGGGGGCAACCAAGAGACCCAGTACTTC
- | TRBD1 | TRBJ1-2 | TRBV11-3 | 15 | CASSLGTGEGYGYTF | TGTGCCAGCAGCTTAGGCACAGGGGAAGGCTATGGCTACACCTTC
- | TRBD2 | TRBJ2-2 | TRBV2 | 16 | CASSDRPAGVTGELFF | TGTGCCAGCAGTGATCGGCCAGCGGGGGTCACCGGGGAGCTGTTTTTT
- | TRBD1 | TRBJ1-2 | TRBV20-1 | 11 | CSASTGGGYTF | TGCAGTGCTTCAACAGGGGGCGGCTACACCTTC
once | - | TRBJ2-5 | TRBV5-1 | 14 | CASSSGGGEETQYF | TGCGCCAGCAGCTCGGGCGGGGGCGAGGAGACCCAGTACTTC